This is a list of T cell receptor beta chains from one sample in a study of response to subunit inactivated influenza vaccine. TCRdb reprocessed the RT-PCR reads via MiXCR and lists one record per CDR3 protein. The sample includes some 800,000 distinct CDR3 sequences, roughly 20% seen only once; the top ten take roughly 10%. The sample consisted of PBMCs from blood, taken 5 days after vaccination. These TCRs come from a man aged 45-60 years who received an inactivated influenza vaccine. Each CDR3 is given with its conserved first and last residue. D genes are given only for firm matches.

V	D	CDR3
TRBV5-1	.	CASSLAPGKNTGELFF
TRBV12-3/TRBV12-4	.	CASSLGANQPQHF
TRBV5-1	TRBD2	CASSSGVGTSEEISSYNEQFF
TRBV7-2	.	CASSLQSYGTYEQYF
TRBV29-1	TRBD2	CSVEDLGRGGYETQYF
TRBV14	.	CASSQTGVPPYEQYF
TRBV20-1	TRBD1	CSALTGLNTEAFF
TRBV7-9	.	CASSLPDATGELFF
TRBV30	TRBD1	CAWAPGQGYEQYF
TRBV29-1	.	CSVEGPYEGRSSYNEQFF